This section outlines one T cell receptor beta chain sequence together with its context. Its specificity is unknown. CDR3 length: 12 residues. From germline, CDR1 is MNHEY and CDR2 SMNVEV (reference sequence). The V end lost 5 bases, the J end lost 7 bases, and 11 bases lay between the germline ends. Assay: immunoSEQ multiplex PCR; the TCRdb copy retains only in-frame clones and omits some. Of tens of thousands of clones in the sample, approximately 85% were seen once. This specimen belongs to a study of cytomegalovirus exposure and HLA in healthy donors. Study-level background: It was reported in a later analysis that the 120 or so validation repertoires used the same platform as the approximately 600 first-cohort repertoires.

Whole-study results and caveats: A few CMV-associated chains proved CMV antigen-specific in vitro. Both high specificity and high sensitivity reportedly marked the classifier's diagnosis of cytomegalovirus status.

The donors were in the roughly 120-subject validation cohort; that cohort was separate from the roughly 700-subject first cohort. J is TRBJ1-2 and V is TRBV27; no definite D call. The sample comprised PBMCs. This receptor was obtained from a woman in her thirties in good health and CMV-seronegative. CDR3 DNA: TGTGCCAGCAGTCCCTACGGCGGTGGCTACACCTTC. Translated: CASSPYGGGYTF.